This TCR beta chain was captured in a study of cytomegalovirus exposure and HLA in healthy donors. The CDR3 contains 15 residues. The V gene's germline CDR1 is SGHAT and CDR2 FQNNGV. J gave up 7 bases and V 5 bases, and 12 bases lay outside the gene matches. The PCR employed 60 Vbeta primers together with 13 Jbeta primers. Repertoires were generated with immunoSEQ multiplex PCR, while TCRdb's copy carries only in-frame clones and drops some. The table has 95,000 to 150,000 clones, around 80% seen once. General study points: According to a later analysis, donors in an Asian-associated ancestry cluster reportedly had fewer N-insertions than the roughly 640-donor mean. HLA-A and HLA-B allele assignments for most subjects were reportedly predicted accurately using TCR beta sequences.

To note about this clone: Its target is unknown.

J is TRBJ2-5 and V is TRBV11-2, with 8 bases aligning to TRBD1. The TCR was taken from a man aged 45-65 years in good health and CMV-seronegative. The sequencing sample was made of PBMCs. The CDR3 DNA reads as TGTGCCAGCAGCAAGGACAGGGTCGGGGATGCGACCCAGTACTTC. The encoded protein is CASSKDRVGDATQYF. The full variable domain, rest sourced from reference TRBV11-2 and TRBJ2-5, is EAGVAQSPRYKIIEKRQSVAFWCNPISGHATLYWYQQILGQGPKLLIQFQNNGVVDDSQLPKDRFSAERLKGVDSTLKIQPAKLEDSAVYLCASSKDRVGDATQYFGPGTRLLVL.